Sequencing of this T cell receptor (beta chain) was carried out in a study of blood T cell repertoires in COVID-19. Some clones are missing from TCRdb's copy, which holds only in-frame ones; the method was immunoSEQ multiplex PCR. The table shows 150,000 to 250,000 clones, with around 79% occurring only once. Comment on this clone: Sequence at one end of the junction differs from germline and may be a read error.

Patients in Seattle were enrolled during active infection, then followed longitudinally. Per germline, CDR1 SGHAT and CDR2 FQNNGV. This CDR3 contains 14 residues. Input material: peripheral blood. V usage is TRBV11-2 and J usage is TRBJ1-3; TRBD1 might be the D (5 bases). The receptor was isolated from a woman aged 40 to 49 with COVID-19, enrolled during active disease. Here the CDR3 DNA reads TGTGCCAGCAGCTCCGGGACTACTGGTAACACCATATATTTT. This codes for CASSSGTTGNTIYF.